The sample holds a few counts of the clone carrying this T cell receptor beta chain. Reverse transcription of roughly 0.5 to 1 ug RNA was carried out with random hexamers. TCRdb reanalysed the immunoSEQ multiplex PCR reads using MiXCR and keeps one entry per CDR3 protein. The table lists 150,000 or so distinct CDR3 sequences, roughly 94% of them singletons. This sample was included in a study of CD8 T cells in Susac syndrome. V lost 4 bases and J lost 6, with 14 bases in between. The V gene's germline CDR1 is SQVTM and CDR2 ANQGSEA. There are 13 residues in the CDR3. This TCR derives from a human donor in good health. The source material was CD4+ T cells from PBMCs. The chain links TRBV29-1 to TRBJ2-3; no clear D gene. DNA of the CDR3: TGCAGCGTTGGTTGGCCGCCCGGCGATACGCAGTATTTT. This gives the protein CSVGWPPGDTQYF.